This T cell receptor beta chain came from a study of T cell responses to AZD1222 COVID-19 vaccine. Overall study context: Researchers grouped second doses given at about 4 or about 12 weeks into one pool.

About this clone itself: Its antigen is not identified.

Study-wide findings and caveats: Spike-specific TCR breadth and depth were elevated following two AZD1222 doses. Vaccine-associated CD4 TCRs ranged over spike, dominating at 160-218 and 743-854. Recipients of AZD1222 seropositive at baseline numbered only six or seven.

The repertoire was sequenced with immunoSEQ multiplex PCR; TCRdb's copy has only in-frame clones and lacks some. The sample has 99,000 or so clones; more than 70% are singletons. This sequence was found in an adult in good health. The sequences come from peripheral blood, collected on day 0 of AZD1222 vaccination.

The CDR3 loop is CATRGPMDTEAFF. In nucleotides, the CDR3 is TGTGCCACCAGGGGGCCGATGGACACTGAAGCTTTCTTT. The gene calls are TRBV10-3 and TRBJ1-1; 8 nucleotides match TRBD1. The CDR3 sequence is 13 residues long. CDR1 is ENHRY, CDR2 SYGVKD, per germline. V lost 10 bases and J lost 3; bases outside the gene matches: 7.